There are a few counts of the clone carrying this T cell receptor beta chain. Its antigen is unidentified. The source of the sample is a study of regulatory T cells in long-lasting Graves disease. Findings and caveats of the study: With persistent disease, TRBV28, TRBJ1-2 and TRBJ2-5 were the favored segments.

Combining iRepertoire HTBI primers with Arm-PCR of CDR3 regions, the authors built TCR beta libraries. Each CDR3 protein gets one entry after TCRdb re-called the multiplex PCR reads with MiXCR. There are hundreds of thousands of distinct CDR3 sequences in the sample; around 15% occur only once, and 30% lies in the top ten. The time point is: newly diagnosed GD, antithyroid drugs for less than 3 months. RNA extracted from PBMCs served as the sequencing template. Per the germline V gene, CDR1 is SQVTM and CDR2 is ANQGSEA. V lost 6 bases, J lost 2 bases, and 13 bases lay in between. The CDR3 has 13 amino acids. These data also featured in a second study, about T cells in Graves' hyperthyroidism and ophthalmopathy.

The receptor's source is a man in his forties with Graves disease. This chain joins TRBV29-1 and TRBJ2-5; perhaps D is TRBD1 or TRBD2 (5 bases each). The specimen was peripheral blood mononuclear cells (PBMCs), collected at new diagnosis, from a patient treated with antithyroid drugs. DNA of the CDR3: TGCAGCGTCCTGGGACGGCTACAAGAGACCCAGTACTTC. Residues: CSVLGRLQETQYF.